The rows below give T cell receptor beta chains drawn from one sample of a study of blood T cell repertoires in COVID-19. Sequencing was performed with immunoSEQ multiplex PCR; in TCRdb, only in-frame clones are kept and a portion is missing. The repertoire holds about 45,000 clones, approximately 90% seen once, with about 8.8% in the top ten. Source material: peripheral blood. Receptors originate from a woman older than 75 with active COVID-19. Both conserved end residues are part of each CDR3. Fields, in order: clone size, J gene, D gene, V gene, CDR3 DNA, CDR3 protein. D genes are given only for firm matches. Size tells how often a clone was seen (once, few, many) or the class of an expanded clone, and some rows leave it out.

once	TRBJ1-2	NA	TRBV10-3	TGTGCCATCACCGGAGGGGTTTTC	CAITGGVF
NA	TRBJ2-5	NA	TRBV7-2	TGTGCCAGCAGCTTAACTCCCCAAGAGACCCAGTACTTC	CASSLTPQETQYF
NA	TRBJ1-5	TRBD1	TRBV7-8	TGTGCCAGCAGCTTAGAGGGACAGGGGCTGATGGCCCAGCATTTT	CASSLEGQGLMAQHF
NA	TRBJ1-4	NA	TRBV2	TGTGCCAGCAGGAGGGCTTCAACTAATGAAAAACTGTTTTTT	CASRRASTNEKLFF
NA	TRBJ2-7	NA	TRBV6-5	TGTGCCAGCAGTTACACGGACACTCTGGGCGAGCAGTACTTC	CASSYTDTLGEQYF
NA	TRBJ2-1	TRBD1	TRBV2	TGTGCCAGCAGTGGATCAGGGGGTTTTGGCAATGAGCAGTTCTTC	CASSGSGGFGNEQFF
NA	TRBJ1-6	NA	TRBV12-3/TRBV12-4	TGTGCCAGCAGCCGGAGTATGGGTTCACCCCTCCACTTT	CASSRSMGSPLHF
NA	TRBJ1-4	TRBD1	TRBV5-1	TGCGCCAGCAGCTTGGAACCGGGACAGGGATATGAAAAACTGTTTTTT	CASSLEPGQGYEKLFF
once	TRBJ1-6	NA	TRBV5-1	TGCGCCAGCAGCTCACAGGGCCCGATGGATTCACCCCTCCACTTT	CASSSQGPMDSPLHF
few	TRBJ1-5	TRBD1	TRBV5-5	TGTGCCAGCAGCTTGGTGGGACAGGGGGAAGATCAGCCCCAGCATTTT	CASSLVGQGEDQPQHF
NA	TRBJ1-5	TRBD1	TRBV29-1	TGCAGCGTCCTGACAGGGGGCAATCAGCCCCAGCATTTT	CSVLTGGNQPQHF
NA	TRBJ2-1	TRBD2	TRBV7-3	TGTGCCAGCAGCTTACAGCGGGGGGGCCCGGTGAATGAGCAGTTCTTC	CASSLQRGGPVNEQFF
once	TRBJ1-2	TRBD1	TRBV5-4	TGTGCCAGCAGCCCGGACAGGGCCCGGGATGGCTACACCTTC	CASSPDRARDGYTF
NA	TRBJ2-1	NA	TRBV29-1	TGCAGCGTTGAAGGGCAGGGTAGGACGAATGAGCAGTTCTTC	CSVEGQGRTNEQFF
once	TRBJ1-2	TRBD1	TRBV28	TGTGCCAGCAGCCCAGGGGGCGCCGGGCATGGCTACACCTTC	CASSPGGAGHGYTF
NA	TRBJ1-4	NA	TRBV30	TGTGCCTGCCGGGACACCCTTAAGGAGTGGTTTTTT	CACRDTLKEWFF
NA	TRBJ2-7	NA	TRBV5-6	TGTGCCAGCAGGTCATTTCGGACGGGGTCCTACGAGCAGTACTTC	CASRSFRTGSYEQYF
few	TRBJ1-5	NA	TRBV6-6	TGTGCCACCGCTCGCAGGGCACCCCCCGGCCAGCCCCAGCATTTT	CATARRAPPGQPQHF
once	TRBJ2-3	NA	TRBV29-1	TGCAGCGTTGATAGGCCCGGGGGCACAGATACGCAGTATTTT	CSVDRPGGTDTQYF
NA	TRBJ2-7	TRBD2	TRBV28	TGTGCCAGCAGTTGGGGGGGATACGAGCAGTACTTC	CASSWGGYEQYF